This T cell receptor beta chain was identified during a study of CD8 T cells in Susac syndrome. To note about this clonotype: Its matching antigen is unknown.

Reverse transcription of roughly 0.5 to 1 ug RNA was performed with random hexamers. TCRdb itself ran the immunoSEQ multiplex PCR reads through MiXCR, one entry per CDR3 protein. Counted here are some 150,000 distinct CDR3 sequences, about 95% occurring once; the ten biggest clones make up under 0.15%. Study-wide results and limits: The authors acknowledged that the study's TCR sequencing and HLA analysis involved relatively few individuals.

Sequencing targeted TCR beta in blood CD8+ and CD4+ T cells. The receptor was isolated from a human donor with multiple sclerosis. The sequenced material came from CD8+ T cells from PBMCs.

DNA of the CDR3: TGCGCCAGCAGCCAAGAGCCGGGGGACCGTTGGAATGAGCAGTTCTTC. Protein sequence: CASSQEPGDRWNEQFF. The chain links TRBV4-1 to TRBJ2-1; D may be TRBD2 (6 bases). The CDR3 totals 16 residues. Germline CDR1 reads MGHRA; CDR2 reads YSYEKL. The V and J ends lost 0 bases and 7 bases respectively, with 16 bases between them.